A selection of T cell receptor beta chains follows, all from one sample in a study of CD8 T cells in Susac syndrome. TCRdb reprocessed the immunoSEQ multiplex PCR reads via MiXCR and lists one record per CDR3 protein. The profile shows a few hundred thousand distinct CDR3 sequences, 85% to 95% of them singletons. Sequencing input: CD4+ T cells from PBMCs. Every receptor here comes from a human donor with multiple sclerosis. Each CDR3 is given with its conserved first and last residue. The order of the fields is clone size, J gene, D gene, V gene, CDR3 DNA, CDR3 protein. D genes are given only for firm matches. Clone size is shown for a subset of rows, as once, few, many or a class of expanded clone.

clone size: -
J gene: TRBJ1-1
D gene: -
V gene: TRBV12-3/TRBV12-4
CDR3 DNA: TGTGCCAGCAGATTTATTGAGAACACTGAAGCTTTCTTT
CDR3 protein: CASRFIENTEAFF

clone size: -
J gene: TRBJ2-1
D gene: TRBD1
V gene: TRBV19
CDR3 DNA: TGTGCCAGTCTAGGGGGCGCAACCTACAATGAGCAGTTCTTC
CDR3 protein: CASLGGATYNEQFF

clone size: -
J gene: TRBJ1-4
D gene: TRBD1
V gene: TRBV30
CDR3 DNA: TGTGCCTGCTTGATGGGGACAGGGAATGAAAAACTGTTTTTT
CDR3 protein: CACLMGTGNEKLFF

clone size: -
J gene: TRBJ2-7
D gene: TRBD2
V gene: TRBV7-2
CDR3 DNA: TGTGCCAGCAGTCCGGGACTAGGAGCCCGGGAGCAGTACTTC
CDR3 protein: CASSPGLGAREQYF

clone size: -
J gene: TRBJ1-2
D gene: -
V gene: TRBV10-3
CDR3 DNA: TGTGCCATCAGTGAGCCCACCCGGGCGGGCTATGGCTACACCTTC
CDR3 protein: CAISEPTRAGYGYTF

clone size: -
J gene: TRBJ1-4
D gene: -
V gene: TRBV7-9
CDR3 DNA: TGTGCCAGCAGCGCCACCGGGACCGATAATGAAAAACTGTTTTTT
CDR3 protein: CASSATGTDNEKLFF

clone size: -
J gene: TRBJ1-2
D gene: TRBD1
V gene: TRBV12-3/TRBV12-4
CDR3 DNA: TGTGCCAGCAATTACAGGGGATTGGAGTATGGCTACACCTTC
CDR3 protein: CASNYRGLEYGYTF

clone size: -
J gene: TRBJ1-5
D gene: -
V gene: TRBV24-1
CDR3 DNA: TGTGCCACCAGTGCCCGGGGCAGTTATAGCAATCAGCCCCAGCATTTT
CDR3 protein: CATSARGSYSNQPQHF

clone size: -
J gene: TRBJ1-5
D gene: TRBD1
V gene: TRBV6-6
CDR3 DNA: TGTGCCAGCAGTTCCGGGACAGCCTATAGCAATCAGCCCCAGCATTTT
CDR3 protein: CASSSGTAYSNQPQHF

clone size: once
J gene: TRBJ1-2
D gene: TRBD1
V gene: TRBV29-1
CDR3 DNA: TGCAGCGTCCCAAACCAGGGGGACTATGGCTACACCTTC
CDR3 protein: CSVPNQGDYGYTF

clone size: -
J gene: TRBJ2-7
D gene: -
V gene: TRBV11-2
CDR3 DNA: TGTGCCAGCAGTTCCATACGGGGCAATGCCTACGAGCAGTACTTC
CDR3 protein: CASSSIRGNAYEQYF

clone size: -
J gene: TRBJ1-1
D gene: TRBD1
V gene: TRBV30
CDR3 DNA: TGTGCCTGGAGTGCAAGGGGGCGGCCGAACACTGAAGCTTTCTTT
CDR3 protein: CAWSARGRPNTEAFF

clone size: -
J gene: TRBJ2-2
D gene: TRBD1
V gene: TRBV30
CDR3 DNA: TGTGCCTGGAGTGTACTAGGGGGCGGCACCGGGGAGCTGTTTTTT
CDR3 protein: CAWSVLGGGTGELFF

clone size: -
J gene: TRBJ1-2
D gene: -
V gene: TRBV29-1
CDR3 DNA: TGCATCGGTGGAGGCGAGGACTATGGCTACACCTTC
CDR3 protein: CIGGGEDYGYTF

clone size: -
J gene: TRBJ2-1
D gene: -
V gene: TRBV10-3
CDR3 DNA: TGTGCCATCAGTCCTGAGACGGGGGTTGAGCAGTTCTTC
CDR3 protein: CAISPETGVEQFF

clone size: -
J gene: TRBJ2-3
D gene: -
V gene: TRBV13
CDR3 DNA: TGTGCCAGCAGCTTCGGGGAATTGAATACGCAGTATTTT
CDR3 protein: CASSFGELNTQYF

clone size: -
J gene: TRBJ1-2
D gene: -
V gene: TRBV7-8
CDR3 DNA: TGTGCCAGCAGCGTACAGGATCGCTATGGCTACACCTTC
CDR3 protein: CASSVQDRYGYTF

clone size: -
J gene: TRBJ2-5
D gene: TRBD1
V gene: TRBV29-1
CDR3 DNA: TGCAGCGTCGGACAGGGGCCGGAGACCCAGTACTTC
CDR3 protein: CSVGQGPETQYF

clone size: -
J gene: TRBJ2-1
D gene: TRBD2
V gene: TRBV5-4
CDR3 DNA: TGTGCCAGCAGCTTCGGAGGACTAGACGTAACGAATGAGCAGTTCTTC
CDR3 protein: CASSFGGLDVTNEQFF

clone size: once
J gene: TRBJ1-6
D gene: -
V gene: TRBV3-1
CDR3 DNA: TGTGCCAGCAGCCAAGGAAGGAGTCCACAGGCACCCCTCCACTTT
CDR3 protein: CASSQGRSPQAPLHF

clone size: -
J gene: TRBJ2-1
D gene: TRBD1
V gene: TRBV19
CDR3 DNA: TGTGCCAGTAGCTTCGCCGGGACAGGGGGGAACAATGAGCAGTTCTTC
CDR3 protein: CASSFAGTGGNNEQFF

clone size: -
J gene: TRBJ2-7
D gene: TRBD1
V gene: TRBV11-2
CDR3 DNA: TGTGCCAGCAGCTTAGGGACAGGGGACGAGCAGTACTTC
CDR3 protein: CASSLGTGDEQYF

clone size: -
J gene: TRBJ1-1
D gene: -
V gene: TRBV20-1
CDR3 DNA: TGCAGTGCTAGAGACGCCCAGGGTCTTGGCACTGAAGCTTTCTTT
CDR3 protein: CSARDAQGLGTEAFF

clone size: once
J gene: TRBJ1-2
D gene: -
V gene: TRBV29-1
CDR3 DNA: TGCAGCGTTGAAGATCCGGCCAGCCCTAATGGCTACACCTTC
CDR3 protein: CSVEDPASPNGYTF

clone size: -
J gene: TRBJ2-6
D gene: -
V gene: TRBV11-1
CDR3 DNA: TGTGCCAGCAGCTCAGGGACCAGCTCTGGGGCCAACGTCCTGACTTTC
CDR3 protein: CASSSGTSSGANVLTF

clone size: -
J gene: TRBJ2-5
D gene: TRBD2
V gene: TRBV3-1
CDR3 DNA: TGTGCCAGCAGCCCGGGACTAGCGGGATCGAAAGAGACCCAGTACTTC
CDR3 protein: CASSPGLAGSKETQYF

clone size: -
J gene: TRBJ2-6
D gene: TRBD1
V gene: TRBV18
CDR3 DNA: TGTGCCAGCTCACCTCGACAGGGGTCTGGGGCCAACGTCCTGACTTTC
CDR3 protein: CASSPRQGSGANVLTF

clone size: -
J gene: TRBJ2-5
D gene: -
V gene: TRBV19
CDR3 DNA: TGTGCCAGTTCCAACTGGGGTGAGACCCAGTACTTC
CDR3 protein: CASSNWGETQYF

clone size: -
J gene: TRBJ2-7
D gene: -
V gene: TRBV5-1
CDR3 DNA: TGCGCCAGCAGCCCGGGAAGCGAGGCCCCGGGGCAGTACTTC
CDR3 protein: CASSPGSEAPGQYF

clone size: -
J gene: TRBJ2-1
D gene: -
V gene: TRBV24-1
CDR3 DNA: TGTGCCACCAGTGAACAACGCATGGCTAGTATGGCGAATGAGCAGTTCTTC
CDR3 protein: CATSEQRMASMANEQFF

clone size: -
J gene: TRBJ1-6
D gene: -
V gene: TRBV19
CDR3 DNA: TGTGCCAGTAGTGTGCGGGGAGACAATTCACCCCTCCACTTT
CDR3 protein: CASSVRGDNSPLHF

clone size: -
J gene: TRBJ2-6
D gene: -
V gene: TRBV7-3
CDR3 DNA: TGTGCCAGCAGCTTAAGAATGGGTGGGGCCAACGTCCTGACTTTC
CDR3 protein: CASSLRMGGANVLTF

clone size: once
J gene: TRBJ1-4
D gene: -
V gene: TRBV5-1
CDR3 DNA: TGCGCCAGCAGCCTATCCCAACCGACAGGTTCCGGGAAACTGTTTTTT
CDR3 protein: CASSLSQPTGSGKLFF

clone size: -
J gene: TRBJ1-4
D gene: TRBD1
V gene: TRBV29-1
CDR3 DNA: TGCAGCGTAAAGGGGGCAGGGAATGAAAAACTGTTTTTT
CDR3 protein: CSVKGAGNEKLFF

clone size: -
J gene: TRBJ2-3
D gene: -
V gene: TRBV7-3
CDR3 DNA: TGTGCCAGCAGCTCCTCAGCGGCAGTCACAGATACGCAGTATTTT
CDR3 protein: CASSSSAAVTDTQYF

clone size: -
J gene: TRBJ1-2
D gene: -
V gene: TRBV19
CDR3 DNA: TGTGCCAGTAGTCGAGGGCAGGGCTATGGCTACACCTTC
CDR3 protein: CASSRGQGYGYTF

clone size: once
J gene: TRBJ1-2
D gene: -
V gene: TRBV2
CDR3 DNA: TGTGCCAGCAGTGAAATGGGGATAGGCTACACCTTC
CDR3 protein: CASSEMGIGYTF

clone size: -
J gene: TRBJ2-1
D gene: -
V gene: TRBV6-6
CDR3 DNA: TGTGCCAGCAGTTCTGGTTTCGGCAACAATGAGCAGTTCTTC
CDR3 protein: CASSSGFGNNEQFF

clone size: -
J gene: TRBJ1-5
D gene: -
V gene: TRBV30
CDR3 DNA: TGTGCCTGGGCCGGGGGGGGCAATCAGCCCCAGCATTTT
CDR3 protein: CAWAGGGNQPQHF

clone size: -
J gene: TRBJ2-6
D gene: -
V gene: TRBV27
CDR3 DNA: TGTGCCAGCAGTTTAAGAGGGGGACGAACCTCTGGGGCCAACGTCCTGACTTTC
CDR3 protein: CASSLRGGRTSGANVLTF

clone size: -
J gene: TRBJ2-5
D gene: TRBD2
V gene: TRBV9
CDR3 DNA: TGTGCCAGCAGCGTAGGACCTAGCGGGGGCAAAGAGACCCAGTACTTC
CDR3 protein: CASSVGPSGGKETQYF

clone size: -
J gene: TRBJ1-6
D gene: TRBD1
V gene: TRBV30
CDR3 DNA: TGTGCCTGGAGTGTATTTGGGACAGAAAATAATTCACCCCTCCACTTT
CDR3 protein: CAWSVFGTENNSPLHF

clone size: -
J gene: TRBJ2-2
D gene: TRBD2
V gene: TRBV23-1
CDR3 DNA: TGCGCCAGCAGTCAATCCGGGGGACTAGCGGGAGGGTCCGGGGAGCTGTTTTTT
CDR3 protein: CASSQSGGLAGGSGELFF

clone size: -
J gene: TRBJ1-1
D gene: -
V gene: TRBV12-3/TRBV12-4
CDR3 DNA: TGTGCCAGCAGAGTACAGGGGAACACTGAAGCTTTCTTT
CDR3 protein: CASRVQGNTEAFF

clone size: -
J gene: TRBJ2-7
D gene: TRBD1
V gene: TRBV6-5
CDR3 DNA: TGTGCCAGCAGGCTGGGACAGGGAGTCTACGAGCAGTACTTC
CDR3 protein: CASRLGQGVYEQYF

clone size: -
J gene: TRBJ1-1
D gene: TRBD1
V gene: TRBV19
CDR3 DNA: TGTGCCAGTACCCTAGGGGACAGTAACACTGAAGCTTTCTTT
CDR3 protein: CASTLGDSNTEAFF

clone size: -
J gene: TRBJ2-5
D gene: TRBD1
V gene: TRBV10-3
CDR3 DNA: TGTGCCACCTCGGGTACAGGGGGGGAGACCCAGTACTTC
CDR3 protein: CATSGTGGETQYF

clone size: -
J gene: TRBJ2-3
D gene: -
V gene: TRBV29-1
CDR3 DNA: TGCAGCGTTGAAGCCCCGCTCGGGGCAGATACGCAGTATTTT
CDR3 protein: CSVEAPLGADTQYF

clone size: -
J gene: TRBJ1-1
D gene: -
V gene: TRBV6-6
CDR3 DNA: TGTGCCAGCAGTTACCCAATGACAGAAGCTTTCTTT
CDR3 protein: CASSYPMTEAFF

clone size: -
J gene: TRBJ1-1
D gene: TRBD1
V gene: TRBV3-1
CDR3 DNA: TGTGCCAGCAGCCAAGGGGCAAGGGGGCTTAGTGAAGCTTTCTTT
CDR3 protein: CASSQGARGLSEAFF

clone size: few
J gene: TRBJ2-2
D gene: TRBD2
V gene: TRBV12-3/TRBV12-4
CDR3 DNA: TGTGCCAGCAGTCCTCTAGCGGGAGGGCCCGGGGAGCTGTTTTTT
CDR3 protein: CASSPLAGGPGELFF

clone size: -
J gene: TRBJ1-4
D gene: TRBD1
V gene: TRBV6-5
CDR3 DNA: TGTGCCAGCAGTCCATGGACAGGGGCTGAAAAACTGTTTTTT
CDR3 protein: CASSPWTGAEKLFF

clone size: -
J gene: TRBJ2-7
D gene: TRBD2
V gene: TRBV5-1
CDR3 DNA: TGCGCCAGCAGCGTCGCCAGTGGGGGGGGCTACGAGCAGTACTTC
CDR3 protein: CASSVASGGGYEQYF

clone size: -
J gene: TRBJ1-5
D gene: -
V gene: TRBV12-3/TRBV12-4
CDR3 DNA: TGTGCCAGCAGTAGGGGAGTGGAGCCCCAGCATTTT
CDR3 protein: CASSRGVEPQHF

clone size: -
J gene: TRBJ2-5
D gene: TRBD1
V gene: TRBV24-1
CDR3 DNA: TGTGCCACCAGTGATTTAGGGGGCGGGGAGACCCAGTACTTC
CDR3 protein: CATSDLGGGETQYF

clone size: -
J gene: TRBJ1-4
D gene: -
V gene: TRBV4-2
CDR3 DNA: TGTGCCAGCAGCCAAGATAGGCGCGGCGAACTGTTTTTT
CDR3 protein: CASSQDRRGELFF